This TCR beta chain appears in the sequencing data of a study of T cell repertoires in cytomegalovirus infection. Study-level results: HLA-C-restricted CMV-specific TCR beta clonotypes were dominant in the ex vivo response.

TCRdb recomputed calls from the reads with MiXCR, one row per CDR3 protein. Altogether 200,000 to 300,000 distinct CDR3 sequences are present, 9.1% being singletons, with the ten largest covering about 15%. This clonotype was seen many times. Its specificity is unknown. This clonotype was obtained from a human donor in good health (CMV status not recorded). Some clones in this sample may be carry-over from other donors' samples. The sequencing input was PBMCs.

The CDR3 nucleotides are TGTGCCAGCACACGGAACACTGAAGCTTTCTTT. Amino acid sequence: CASTRNTEAFF. The chain links TRBV6-2 or TRBV6-3 to TRBJ1-1; D gene unclear. The ends were cut back, 7 bases at V and 1 base at J, with 4 bases in the middle. The length of the CDR3 is 11 residues. CDR1 MNHEY and CDR2 SVGEGT come from the germline V gene.